Listed here are 6 T cell receptor beta chains from one sample, sequenced in a study of shared clonotypes between healthy human individuals. The assay was immunoSEQ multiplex PCR, and TCRdb's table has in-frame clones only and misses some. The table lists roughly 2.4 million clones, roughly 95% of them singletons, with approximately 0.13% in the top ten. The specimen was naive CD4+ T cells sorted from blood. Subset specified: CD45RA+ positively selected. The receptors stem from a man aged 18 to 30 in good health.

This chain links TRBV18 with TRBJ2-1, with TRBD1 matching over 7 bases. Germline CDR1 KGHSH, CDR2 LQKENI. This CDR3 is 16 amino acids long. Trimming took 3 bases from V and 6 from J; bases not matched to a gene: 11. The CDR3 nucleotides read TGTGCCAGCTCACCTCTACCGGGACAGAGTTCCAATGAGCAGTTCTTC. Residues: CASSPLPGQSSNEQFF.

This rearrangement joins TRBV7-9 to TRBJ2-7, with no clear D. Germline V lookup: CDR1 SEHNR, CDR2 FQNEAQ (reference sequence). The ends were cut back, 5 bases at V and 4 bases at J, with 15 bases in the middle. The CDR3 covers 14 residues. CDR3 DNA sequence: TGTGCCAGCAGCCAAGGTCTTAACTCATACGAGCAGTACTTC. Its translation: CASSQGLNSYEQYF.

The V call is TRBV27, the J call TRBJ1-5; 9 bases line up with TRBD1. This CDR3 comprises 15 residues. Germline V gene data show CDR1 as MNHEY and CDR2 as SMNVEV (reference sequence). The ends lost 4 bases at V and 3 bases at J; junction bases unmatched: 4. This CDR3 is CASSWGQGSNQPQHF. The CDR3, as DNA: TGTGCCAGCAGTTGGGGACAGGGTTCCAATCAGCCCCAGCATTTT.

The chain recombines TRBV6-5 with TRBJ1-2, with TRBD1 matching over 7 bases. Germline CDR1 reads MNHEY; CDR2 reads SVGAGI. With 2 bases clipped from V and 4 bases from J, the junction kept 7 bases outside the gene matches. The CDR3 is 15 amino acids. The CDR3: CASSYLDRVPYGYTF. DNA for the CDR3: TGTGCCAGCAGTTACCTCGACAGGGTCCCCTATGGCTACACCTTC.

Comment on this clone: This same CDR3 is encoded by further DNA sequences in the sample. J is TRBJ2-7 and V is TRBV6-6, with D possibly matching TRBD2 (5 bases). Trimming left V 6 bases short and J 3 bases short, with 9 bases between. This CDR3 comprises 12 residues. From germline, CDR1 is MNHNY and CDR2 SVGAGI (reference sequence). The CDR3 region is CASSYGVYEQYF. CDR3 sequence (DNA): TGTGCCAGCAGCTACGGGGTCTACGAGCAGTACTTC.

The chain carries TRBV7-3 and TRBJ2-3, with D tentatively TRBD1 (6 bases). CDR1 and CDR2 from the germline V gene are SGHTA and FQGTGA. Trimming took off 3 bases at V and 5 bases at J, with 15 bases between the two ends. The CDR3 length is 15 residues. For the CDR3, the DNA is TGTGCCAGCAGCTTCGGGACCCTAGGGGGAGATACGCAGTATTTT. Protein product: CASSFGTLGGDTQYF.